This TCR beta chain is drawn from a study of T cells in Graves' hyperthyroidism and ophthalmopathy (dated by TCRdb to between 2018 and 2021). For the study in its entirety: Peripheral blood was sampled at the time of initial diagnosis, prior to any treatment. Following sampling, methimazole starting at 30 mg daily was given to hyperthyroidism patients, and high-dose intravenous methylprednisolone was given to ophthalmopathy patients. To identify distinguishing TCR V-J signatures, a discovery cohort of around 98 patients was used, comprising approximately 40 with Graves' ophthalmopathy and roughly 60 with stable Graves' hyperthyroidism. The paper describes TCR Vbeta CDR3 sequencing of some 130 peripheral blood samples, made up of under 50 ophthalmopathy patients, roughly 72 hyperthyroidism patients and 17 progressor patients. Prospective prediction of ophthalmopathy was tested in an independent validation cohort of fewer than 20 hyperthyroidism patients and around 16 patients who later progressed to ophthalmopathy. Thyroid tissue and blood T-cell repertoires from six Graves' hyperthyroidism patients were also compared in the study. The roughly 99 discovery patients were divided at random into training and test sets in a 7:3 ratio.

The TCR beta CDR3 regions were amplified from the RNA transcripts. For the first round of RT-PCR on the TCR CDR3, the HTBI primer set was used together with the Qiagen OneStep RT-PCR kit. The libraries were constructed in a second round of multiplex PCR and then size-selected and purified. Paired-end sequencing of the libraries was performed with 100 bp reads on an Illumina HiSeq2000. Turning to the authors' computational methods: Raw data were processed with SOAPnuke, discarding reads with adapters, uncalled bases, mean Phred below 15, or no exact constant-primer or identifier match. COPE v1.2.5 was used to merge high-quality paired reads, and clonotypes were defined as unique nucleotide sequences. MiTCR v1.1 was used to align the clonotypes against IMGT TRBV, TRBD and TRBJ reference segments. The analysis included only V-J combinations with a frequency above 0.0001, which together covered 99% to 99.2% of the repertoires. The TCS score was defined as F50 (clonal expansion) divided by E x V (chaos), with BLOSUM62-based TCRdist calculated between CDR3 peptides within each V-J. Welch's t-statistics and random forest reduced fewer than 550 V-J features to roughly 13, which were used in a naive Bayes classifier (R e1071). TCRdb reran the public reads through fastp at Q25 and MiXCR, keeping productive beta chains. Rows merge per CDR3 protein into single entries with the most common DNA and genes. The V and J calls here are based on TCRdb, not the publication. Counted in this sample were about 600,000 distinct CDR3 sequences; approximately 15% of them appeared once. The ten largest clonotypes hold less than 9% of the sample.

The table lists this clonotype with many counts. No cognate antigen has been identified for it. No base qualities exist here, and no much larger clone lies one base off it. Including cysteine and phenylalanine, the CDR3 has 14 amino acids. Left in the record is the CDR3 DNA by itself, 42 bases read in frame from the first base. Looking up the germline V gene (reference sequence) yields CDR1 LNHDA and CDR2 SQIVND. V trim: 7 bases; J trim: 0 bases; unmatched bases: 6. Ophthalmopathy patients had moderately to severely active disease, with a Clinical Activity Score of 3 or more, a NOSPECS grade of 4 or more, and a disease duration of less than 3 months. Any patient with an uncontrolled infection, another autoimmune disease, pregnancy or lactation was excluded. Diagnoses relied on clinical symptoms, serum thyroxine and TRAb, thyroid ultrasound and orbital computed tomography. Ficoll-Paque density gradient centrifugation was used to isolate PBMCs from 8.5 to 10 ml of fresh peripheral blood. Trizol reagent was used to extract total RNA, and RNA quality was then checked on an Agilent 2100 Bioanalyzer.

Broader findings and caveats from the paper: During validation, the model predicted progression to ophthalmopathy a median of about 5.9 months ahead of onset, with 60% to 71% sensitivity and roughly 75% specificity. No statistical method was used to fix the sample size in advance, and group allocation was not hidden from the investigators. Most expanded thyroid clonotypes (frequency above 0.001) were also found in blood, which suggests that blood repertoires may mirror thyroid immune responses. Ophthalmopathy was separated from stable hyperthyroidism by a 13 V-J signature model, with about 88% sensitivity and roughly 81% specificity obtained in cross-validation and 80%/75% obtained in testing.

This TCR came from a woman aged 18 to 35 with Graves' ophthalmopathy. What was sequenced was blood. The V and J segments used are TRBV19 and TRBJ2-7; TRBD2 aligns with 7 central bases. The CDR3: CASMNSGPSYEQYF. The DNA sequence follows: TGTGCCAGTATGAATAGCGGGCCCTCCTACGAGCAGTACTTC.